This is a list of T cell receptor beta chains from one sample in a study of post-analysis software for immune sequencing data. One entry per CDR3 protein results from TCRdb running MiXCR on the PCR reads. Of roughly 650,000 distinct CDR3 sequences detected, approximately 59% appear once; the ten largest clones hold about 10%. Sequencing was carried out using blood. These receptors were obtained from a girl aged 2-10 years with multiple sclerosis. The conserved cysteine and the conserved F or W are not part of the CDR3 here.

J gene,V gene,CDR3 protein
TRBJ1-4,TRBV29-1,SVERGMDEKLF
TRBJ1-5,TRBV2,ASSWEAGNQPQH
TRBJ1-1,TRBV29-1,SVGSYPGRGTEAF
TRBJ2-1,TRBV7-2,GSSWDSSYNEQF
TRBJ1-2,TRBV12-3/TRBV12-4,ASSLSTSYGYT
TRBJ1-6,TRBV15,ATSREVLGNSPLH
TRBJ2-7,TRBV29-1,SASRDPRLSYEQY
TRBJ2-3,TRBV20-1,SARVTGGTTDTQY
TRBJ1-2,TRBV11-2,ASTLSTGTNYGYT
TRBJ2-1,TRBV29-1,SVRPTLNEQF
TRBJ2-3,TRBV24-1,ATSDPSSGGVTDTQY
TRBJ2-3,TRBV6-5,ASSYDRGRTDTQY
TRBJ2-1,TRBV20-1,SASFDYSNEQF
TRBJ1-4,TRBV12-3/TRBV12-4,ASGESTNEKLF
TRBJ2-1,TRBV7-2,ASRYNEQF
TRBJ1-5,TRBV20-1,NARTTPDSDQPQH
TRBJ2-5,TRBV6-2/TRBV6-3,ASAAASFQETQY
TRBJ2-7,TRBV12-3/TRBV12-4,ASRALAGGLQY
TRBJ2-5,TRBV4-2,ASSQDGEGRTQY
TRBJ2-7,TRBV5-1,ASSWGQGRRTYEQY
TRBJ2-7,TRBV6-1,ASRPGGKSYEQY
TRBJ2-1,TRBV5-1,ASSPTTRQGVEQF
TRBJ1-1,TRBV5-1,ASSWGTGRKTEAF
TRBJ2-5,TRBV7-9,ASSLQGRRLQETQY
TRBJ2-1,TRBV6-2/TRBV6-3,ASSYDPLNNEQF
TRBJ1-4,TRBV11-2,ASSAGETGTEKLF
TRBJ1-2,TRBV12-3/TRBV12-4,ASSLGTGRFNGYT
TRBJ2-7,TRBV7-2,ASSTLWVNRPEQY
TRBJ2-3,TRBV4-1,ASSQDTPDLGTQY
TRBJ2-3,TRBV24-1,ATSAWGNPDTQY
TRBJ2-1,TRBV20-1,SAIPMTSGAAYNEQF
TRBJ2-1,TRBV10-3,AISESPGTGLNEQF
TRBJ1-2,TRBV6-5,ASSYHGQGANGYT
TRBJ2-1,TRBV7-2,ASSLVSAAGVEQF
TRBJ2-1,TRBV5-1,ASSLAGGGPYNEQF
TRBJ2-2,TRBV5-6,ASRYGTRNTGELF
TRBJ2-7,TRBV7-9,ASSLGVIEEVLYEQY
TRBJ1-1,TRBV12-3/TRBV12-4,ASSPRRGSTEAF
TRBJ2-3,TRBV6-5,ASSFLHGGTGTQY
TRBJ1-6,TRBV5-1,ASSLGDKNSPLH
TRBJ1-1,TRBV5-6,ASSRTGESEAF
TRBJ2-1,TRBV20-1,SAAGTSSYNEQF
TRBJ2-2,TRBV11-2,ASSLDLVPGELF
TRBJ2-1,TRBV9,ASSVGSHNEQF
TRBJ2-5,TRBV12-5,ASGSNRGYETQY
TRBJ2-1,TRBV6-1,ASSTTVWGRASGSSYNEQF
TRBJ1-1,TRBV6-6,ASRVIEGDEAF
TRBJ2-1,TRBV2,ASSQLWGGTSGRALNEQF
TRBJ2-1,TRBV27,ASSRVGQGRNEQF
TRBJ1-1,TRBV18,ASSPGDPLMNTEAF
TRBJ2-1,TRBV12-3/TRBV12-4,ASSLAEGRGNEQF
TRBJ1-4,TRBV25-1,ASSDSFKSEKLF
TRBJ2-3,TRBV12-3/TRBV12-4,ASSLSAGPDTQY
TRBJ1-2,TRBV5-1,ASSLAPGDGGAYGYT
TRBJ2-7,TRBV5-1,ASTFGPPGYEQY
TRBJ1-5,TRBV5-1,ASSLAGGRNQPQH
TRBJ1-6,TRBV28,ASTETRNSPLH